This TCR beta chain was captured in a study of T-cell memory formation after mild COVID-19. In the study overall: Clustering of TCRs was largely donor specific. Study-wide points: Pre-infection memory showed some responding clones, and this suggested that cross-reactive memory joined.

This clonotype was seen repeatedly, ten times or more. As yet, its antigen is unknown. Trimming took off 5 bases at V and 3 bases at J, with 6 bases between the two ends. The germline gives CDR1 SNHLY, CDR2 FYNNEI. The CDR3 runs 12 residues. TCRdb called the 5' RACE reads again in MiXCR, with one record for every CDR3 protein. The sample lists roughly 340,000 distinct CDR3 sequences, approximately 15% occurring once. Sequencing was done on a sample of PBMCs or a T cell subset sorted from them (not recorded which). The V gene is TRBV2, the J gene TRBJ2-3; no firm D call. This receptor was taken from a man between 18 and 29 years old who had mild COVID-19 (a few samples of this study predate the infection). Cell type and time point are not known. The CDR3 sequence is CASSYNTDTQYF. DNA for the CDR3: TGTGCCAGCAGTTATAATACAGATACGCAGTATTTT.